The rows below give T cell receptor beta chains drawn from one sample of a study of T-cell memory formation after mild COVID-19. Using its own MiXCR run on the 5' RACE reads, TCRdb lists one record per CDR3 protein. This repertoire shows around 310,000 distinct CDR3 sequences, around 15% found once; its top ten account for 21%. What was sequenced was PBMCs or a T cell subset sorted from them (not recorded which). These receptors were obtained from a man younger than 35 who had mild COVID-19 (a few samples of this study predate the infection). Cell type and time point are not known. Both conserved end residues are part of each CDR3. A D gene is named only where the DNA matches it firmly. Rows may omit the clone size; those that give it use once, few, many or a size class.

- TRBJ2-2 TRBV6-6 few CASSGALNTGELFF TGTGCCAGTTCCGGGGCTCTAAACACCGGGGAGCTGTTTTTT
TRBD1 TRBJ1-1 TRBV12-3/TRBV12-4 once CASSDTGQGNTEAFF TGTGCCAGCAGTGATACGGGACAGGGGAACACTGAAGCTTTCTTT
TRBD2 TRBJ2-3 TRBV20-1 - CSAWGGVGDTQYF TGCAGTGCCTGGGGGGGGGTCGGCGATACGCAGTATTTT
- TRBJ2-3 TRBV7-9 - CASTPAGVSHNTQYF TGTGCCAGCACCCCGGCGGGTGTCAGCCATAATACGCAGTATTTT
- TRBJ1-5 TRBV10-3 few CAISEGTGTKDF TGTGCCATCAGTGAGGGGACCGGGACCAAGGATTTT
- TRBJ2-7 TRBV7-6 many CASSLNWERNEQYF TGTGCCAGCAGCTTAAACTGGGAACGGAACGAGCAGTACTTC
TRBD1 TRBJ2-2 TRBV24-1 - CATSMGTGNTGELFF TGTGCCACCAGCATGGGGACAGGGAACACCGGGGAGCTGTTTTTT
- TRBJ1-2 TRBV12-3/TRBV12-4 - CASSGGAGGYTF TGTGCCAGCAGTGGGGGGGCCGGTGGCTACACCTTC
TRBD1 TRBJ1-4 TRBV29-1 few CSVEAAGQGEKLFF TGCAGCGTTGAAGCGGCGGGACAGGGTGAAAAACTGTTTTTT
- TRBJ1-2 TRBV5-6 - CASSLELHFLGGYTF TGTGCCAGCAGCTTGGAACTACACTTTCTGGGTGGCTACACCTTC
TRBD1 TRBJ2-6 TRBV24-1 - CATSDATGAGANVLTF TGTGCCACCAGTGATGCCACAGGGGCTGGGGCCAACGTCCTGACTTTC
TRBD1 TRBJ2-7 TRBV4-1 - CASSQVIRGGGHEQYF TGCGCCAGCAGCCAAGTTATTCGAGGGGGCGGCCACGAGCAGTACTTC
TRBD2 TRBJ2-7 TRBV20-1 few CSLAGGQEYEQYF TGCAGTCTGGCGGGAGGACAAGAGTACGAGCAGTACTTC
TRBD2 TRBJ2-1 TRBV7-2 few CASSFRDYPHEQFF TGTGCCAGCAGCTTCCGGGACTATCCCCATGAGCAGTTCTTC
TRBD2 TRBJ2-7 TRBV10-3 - CAIRPVGGGNHYEQYF TGTGCCATCAGACCGGTTGGCGGGGGGAATCACTACGAGCAGTACTTC
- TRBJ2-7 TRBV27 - CASSLSMGYEQYF TGTGCCAGCAGTTTATCGATGGGCTACGAGCAGTACTTC
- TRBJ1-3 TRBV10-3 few CAISESGGSGNTIYF TGTGCCATCAGTGAGTCAGGAGGGTCTGGAAACACCATATATTTT
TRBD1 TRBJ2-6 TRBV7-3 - CASSFGTGGYSGANVLTF TGTGCCAGCAGCTTCGGGACAGGGGGCTACTCTGGGGCCAACGTCCTGACTTTC
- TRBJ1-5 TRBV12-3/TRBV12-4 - CASSLRQINQPQHF TGTGCCAGCAGTTTACGGCAGATCAATCAGCCCCAGCATTTT
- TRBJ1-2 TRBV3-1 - CASTQGGPGSSYGYTF TGTGCCAGCACCCAGGGAGGGCCGGGATCGAGCTATGGCTACACCTTC
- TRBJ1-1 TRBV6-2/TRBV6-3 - CASSYSVLGGTEAFF TGTGCCAGCAGTTACTCTGTTCTGGGAGGGACTGAAGCTTTCTTT
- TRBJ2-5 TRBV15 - CATSRVGQYQETQYF TGTGCCACCAGCAGAGTCGGGCAGTACCAAGAGACCCAGTACTTC
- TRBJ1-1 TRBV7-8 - CASSGRPGVDTEAFF TGTGCCAGCAGCGGACGACCTGGCGTGGACACTGAAGCTTTCTTT
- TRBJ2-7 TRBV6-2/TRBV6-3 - CASSYSQGGRYEQYF TGTGCCAGCAGTTACTCGCAGGGGGGCCGATACGAGCAGTACTTC
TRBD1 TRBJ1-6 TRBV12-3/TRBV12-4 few CASSDRGFKDSPLHF TGTGCCAGCAGTGACAGGGGCTTCAAGGATTCACCCCTCCACTTT
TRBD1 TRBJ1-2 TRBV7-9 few CASSPRDREIYGYTF TGTGCCAGCAGCCCTAGGGACAGGGAGATCTATGGCTACACCTTC
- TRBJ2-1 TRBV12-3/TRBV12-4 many CASRPAGSYNEQFF TGTGCCAGCAGACCCGCGGGGTCCTACAATGAGCAGTTCTTC
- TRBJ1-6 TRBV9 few CASSGAPGLNSPLHF TGTGCCAGCAGCGGAGCTCCAGGGTTGAATTCACCCCTCCACTTT
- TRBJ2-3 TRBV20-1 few CSAGSRVGTDTQYF TGCAGTGCCGGCAGCAGGGTTGGAACAGATACGCAGTATTTT
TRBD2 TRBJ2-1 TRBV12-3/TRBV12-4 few CASSFGTSYNEQFF TGTGCCAGCAGTTTCGGGACTAGCTACAATGAGCAGTTCTTC
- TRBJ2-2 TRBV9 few CASSVGHTGELFF TGTGCCAGCAGCGTAGGTCACACCGGGGAGCTGTTTTTT
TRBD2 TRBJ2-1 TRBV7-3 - CASSLSSGESNEQFF TGTGCCAGCAGCTTATCTAGCGGGGAATCCAATGAGCAGTTCTTC
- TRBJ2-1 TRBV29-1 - CSVEGLRHSSYNEQFF TGCAGCGTTGAAGGGCTCCGACACAGCTCCTACAATGAGCAGTTCTTC
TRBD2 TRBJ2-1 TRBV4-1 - CASSPAGSGIYNEQFF TGCGCCAGCAGCCCGGCGGGAAGCGGGATCTACAATGAGCAGTTCTTC
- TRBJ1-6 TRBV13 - CASSLVLGGRSPLHF TGTGCCAGCAGCTTAGTTTTGGGGGGTAGGTCACCCCTCCACTTT
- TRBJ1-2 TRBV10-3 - CAIRDVGAGYTF TGTGCCATCAGAGACGTAGGAGCTGGCTACACCTTC
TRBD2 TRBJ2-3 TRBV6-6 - CASSYLAGPTDTQYF TGTGCCAGCAGTTACCTAGCGGGGCCCACAGATACGCAGTATTTT
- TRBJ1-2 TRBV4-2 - CASSPSGGPNYGYTF TGTGCCAGCAGCCCCTCCGGGGGGCCTAACTATGGCTACACCTTC
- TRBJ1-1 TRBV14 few CATALMVRNTEAFF TGTGCCACCGCGTTAATGGTACGAAACACTGAAGCTTTCTTT
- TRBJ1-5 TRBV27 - CASRWMAAGQPQHF TGTGCCAGCAGATGGATGGCGGCCGGTCAGCCCCAGCATTTT
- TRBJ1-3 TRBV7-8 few CASSVGASGNTIYF TGTGCCAGCAGCGTCGGGGCATCCGGAAACACCATATATTTT
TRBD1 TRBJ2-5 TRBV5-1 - CASRATGGLNF TGCGCCAGCAGAGCTACAGGGGGCTTAAACTTC
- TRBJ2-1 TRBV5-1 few CASSLMQGWNEQFF TGCGCCAGCAGCTTGATGCAGGGTTGGAATGAGCAGTTCTTC
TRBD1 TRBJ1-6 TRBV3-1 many CASSHGPGQGATYNSPLHF TGTGCCAGCAGCCATGGGCCGGGACAGGGGGCGACCTATAATTCACCCCTCCACTTT
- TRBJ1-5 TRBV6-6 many CASSLQDSNQPQHF TGTGCCAGCAGTTTACAGGATAGCAATCAGCCCCAGCATTTT
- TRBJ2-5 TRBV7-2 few CASYLTAETQYF TGTGCCAGCTACCTTACAGCAGAGACCCAGTACTTC
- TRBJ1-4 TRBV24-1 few CATSTGTTGEKLFF TGTGCCACCAGCACCGGGACAACCGGCGAAAAACTGTTTTTT
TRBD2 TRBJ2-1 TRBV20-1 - CSASPAGGPNEQFF TGCAGTGCTAGCCCAGCGGGGGGGCCTAATGAGCAGTTCTTC
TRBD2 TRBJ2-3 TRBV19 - CASSPSSGGADTQYF TGTGCCAGTAGTCCTTCTAGCGGGGGGGCAGATACGCAGTATTTT